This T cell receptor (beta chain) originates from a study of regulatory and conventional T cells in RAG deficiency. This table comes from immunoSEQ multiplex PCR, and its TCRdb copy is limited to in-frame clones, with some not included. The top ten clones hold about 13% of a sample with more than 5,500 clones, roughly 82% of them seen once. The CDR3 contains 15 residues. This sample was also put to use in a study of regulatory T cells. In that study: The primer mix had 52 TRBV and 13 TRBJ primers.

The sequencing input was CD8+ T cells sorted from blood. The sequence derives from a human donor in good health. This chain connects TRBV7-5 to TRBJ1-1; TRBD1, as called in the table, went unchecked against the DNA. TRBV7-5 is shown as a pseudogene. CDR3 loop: CASTLSQTGHTEAFF. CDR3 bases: TGTGCCAGCACCCTAAGCCAGACAGGGCACACTGAAGCTTTCTTT.